These T cell receptor beta chains were read from a single sample in a study of CD8+ T cells in alopecia areata. The assay was immunoSEQ multiplex PCR, and TCRdb's table has in-frame clones only and misses some. Of fewer than 70,000 clones in the sample, 44% were seen once. Sequenced: NKG2D-low CD8+ T cells sorted from blood. These receptors originate from a human donor with alopecia areata. The conserved cysteine and the conserved F or W are not part of the CDR3 here.

v_gene,j_gene,CDR3aa
TRBV6-5,TRBJ2-5,ASSQGRETQY
TRBV4-3,TRBJ2-6,ASSQDRRLSGANVLT
TRBV2,TRBJ2-3,ASSDRDRSTDTQY
TRBV14,TRBJ2-5,ASSQASSEGQETQY
TRBV2,TRBJ2-7,ASSGQGNEQY
TRBV7-9,TRBJ2-7,ASSGPDSPGGEQY
TRBV7-9,TRBJ2-5,ASRGLAETQY
TRBV7-2,TRBJ2-7,ASSLDVIYEQY
TRBV27,TRBJ2-2,ASSPRMNTGELF
TRBV11-2,TRBJ1-4,ASSTGQGGGEKLF
TRBV4-1,TRBJ2-2,ASSQLRETNTGELF
TRBV5-1,TRBJ2-7,ASSSQGEDYEQY
TRBV4-1,TRBJ2-2,ASSQPTGELF
TRBV25-1,TRBJ2-7,ASSHYYEQY
TRBV2,TRBJ2-1,ATGTWNEQF
TRBV29-1,TRBJ2-7,SVEDARYEQY
TRBV27,TRBJ1-1,ASWEGTEAF
TRBV27,TRBJ2-1,ASSNIGRSYNEQF
TRBV4-3,TRBJ2-7,ASSRSTSGTVREQY
TRBV7-3,TRBJ2-7,ASSTKTGGEQY
TRBV14,TRBJ2-7,ASSHRGLPYEQY
TRBV6-6,TRBJ2-2,ASSSDPTGELF
TRBV19,TRBJ2-7,ATREPPGEQY
TRBV5-1,TRBJ2-7,ASSLVQGSEQY
TRBV5-6,TRBJ2-7,ASSPGQGPYEQY
TRBV29-1,TRBJ1-2,SGRQGADYGYT
TRBV4-1,TRBJ2-7,ASSQAVSYEQY
TRBV27,TRBJ1-1,ASSLGNTEAF
TRBV7-9,TRBJ2-7,ASSLSGYEQY
TRBV7-2,TRBJ2-7,ASSLEGGVWGYEQY
TRBV2,TRBJ2-3,ASTGPPGTDTQY
TRBV6-5,TRBJ2-7,AGWGEKQCSYEQY
TRBV5-1,TRBJ2-3,ASSLSGHELDTQY
TRBV5-1,TRBJ2-1,ASSPKAGVSYNEQF
TRBV27,TRBJ1-2,ASKTGGDGYT
TRBV28,TRBJ2-1,ASRWTNEQF
TRBV28,TRBJ2-7,ASRSSGYSYEQY
TRBV7-9,TRBJ1-2,ASRPTTGMVGYT
TRBV27,TRBJ2-5,ASSSTGYQTQY
TRBV7-9,TRBJ2-6,ASSLSLGANVLT
TRBV19,TRBJ2-7,ASSPGTGIEQY
TRBV7-2,TRBJ1-5,ASSLDQPQH
TRBV7-2,TRBJ2-2,ASSPPFSGRVPGELF
TRBV9,TRBJ2-1,ASSGSLRGREYGNEQF
TRBV5-4,TRBJ2-1,ASKGQGTYNEQF
TRBV30,TRBJ2-1,AWSVNNNEQF
TRBV4-1,TRBJ1-5,ASSQERGGTQPQH
TRBV6-1,TRBJ2-7,ASSLGQGGYEQY
TRBV27,TRBJ2-3,ASSLGQDTQY
TRBV25-1,TRBJ2-5,ASSGDFATQY
TRBV29-1,TRBJ2-1,SVVQTAYNEQF
TRBV9,TRBJ2-5,ASSVGRNQETQY
TRBV27,TRBJ2-7,ASSLSDRRIHEQY
TRBV2,TRBJ2-7,ASSPGDRSYEQY
TRBV29-1,TRBJ1-1,SGGRDSRNTEAF
TRBV7-6,TRBJ2-2,ASSFGGGPGELF
TRBV2,TRBJ2-4,ASSEDIQY
TRBV19,TRBJ1-5,ASILVPDLQR
TRBV7-9,TRBJ2-7,ASTPGATYEQY
TRBV6-5,TRBJ2-2,ASSYRTGELF